Below are 32 T cell receptor beta chains sequenced from a single sample in a study. TCRdb reanalysed the 5' RACE reads using MiXCR and keeps one entry per CDR3 protein. The sample shows 45,000 to 70,000 distinct CDR3 sequences, 25% to 35% of them seen only once. Sequenced: tumor-infiltrating memory CD4+ T cells sorted from the breast tumor. Documented subset: memory CD4+ T cells, CD4+CD45RO+CD25-. The receptors originated from a female donor with breast cancer.

Many counts were recorded for this clonotype. The chain couples TRBV20-1 to TRBJ2-1; no definite D call. The germline gives CDR1 DFQATT, CDR2 SNEGSKA (reference sequence). With 6 bases removed from V and 0 bases from J, the gap between germline ends came to 12 bases. The CDR3 covers 14 residues. The CDR3, as DNA: TGCAGTGCCTCCCGACACATCTCCTACAATGAGCAGTTCTTC. Protein sequence: CSASRHISYNEQFF.

This clonotype has just a few counts. The rearrangement links TRBV3-1 to TRBJ1-1, with TRBD1 identical over 9 bases. The CDR3 is 15 residues long. CDR1 LGHDT and CDR2 YNNKEL come from the germline V gene (reference sequence). The V and J ends lost 4 bases and 5 bases, in that order; junction bases with no gene match: 8. This CDR3 is CASSRGQGGGTEAFF. CDR3 in DNA: TGTGCCAGCAGCCGGGGACAGGGAGGAGGTACTGAAGCTTTCTTT.

This clonotype was seen more than once but under ten times. The CDR3 spells CASEYGVEQYF. In nucleotides, the CDR3 is TGTGCCAGCGAATACGGGGTCGAGCAGTACTTC. This chain joins TRBV6-2 or TRBV6-3 and TRBJ2-7, with D tentatively TRBD2 (5 bases). V was trimmed by 8 bases and J by 6 bases, leaving 11 bases between them. The CDR3 spans 11 residues. Germline V gene lookup returns CDR1 MNHEY and CDR2 SVGEGT.

In this sample, this clonotype turned up a few times. The chain is built from TRBV20-1 and TRBJ2-7, with 7 nucleotides matching TRBD1. The CDR3 runs 14 residues. Unmatched junction bases numbered 9, after V lost 7 bases and J lost 0 bases. Germline V gene data show CDR1 as DFQATT and CDR2 as SNEGSKA (reference sequence). CDR3 bases: TGCAGTGTTAAAAGTCAGGGGGACTCCTACGAGCAGTACTTC. Its protein product is CSVKSQGDSYEQYF.

This clonotype was counted at least ten times. V gene TRBV5-1 combines with J gene TRBJ2-3; D assignment may be TRBD1 or TRBD2 (5 bases each). V was trimmed by 3 bases and J by 1 base, leaving 15 bases between them. CDR3 length: 16 amino acids. Germline loops: CDR1 SGHRS, CDR2 YFSETQ. Written as DNA, the CDR3 is TGCGCCAGCAGCTCGGAACCCGGGGCTCGCACAGATACGCAGTATTTT. This encodes CASSSEPGARTDTQYF. Full variable domain (rest looked up from reference TRBV5-1 and TRBJ2-3): KAGVTQTPRYLIKTRGQQVTLSCSPISGHRSVSWYQQTPGQGLQFLFEYFSETQRNKGNFPGRFSGRQFSNSRSEMNVSTLELGDSALYLCASSSEPGARTDTQYFGPGTRLTVL.

This clonotype was seen a few times. It may be a read error: a sequence one base away is much more abundant. Lacking the conserved final phenylalanine or tryptophan, this CDR3 likely reflects a read error. The limits of the CDR3 on the DNA are not certain, so only TCRdb's listed CDR3 is given. This sequence joins TRBV6-6 and TRBJ1-2. Germline CDR1 reads MNHNY; CDR2 reads SVGAGI (reference sequence). The CDR3 spans 15 amino acids, including both terminal residues. The CDR3: CASSFGSGTDYGYTL.

The chain employs TRBV27 and TRBJ2-3, with 14 bases that match TRBD2. CDR3 length: 17 amino acids. The germline gives CDR1 MNHEY, CDR2 SMNVEV (reference sequence). Germline trimming cut 3 bases from V and 8 bases from J; bases unmatched to any gene: 10. The CDR3 sequence: CASSLGSGTSGRGTQYF. DNA for the CDR3: TGTGCCAGCAGTTTGGGCTCTGGGACTAGCGGGAGAGGTACGCAGTATTTT.

This clonotype is medium-sized in the sample. The chain is built from TRBV5-1 and TRBJ2-1; weak D call: TRBD1 (6 bases). This CDR3 is built from 12 residues. Germline CDR1 and CDR2: SGHRS and YFSETQ. V was shortened by 4 bases and J by 9 bases, with 11 bases between the two germline ends. CDR3 DNA: TGCGCCAGCAGCCGTCAGGGGACTGAGCAGTTCTTC. This codes for CASSRQGTEQFF. Filled out from reference TRBV5-1 and TRBJ2-1, the complete variable domain reads KAGVTQTPRYLIKTRGQQVTLSCSPISGHRSVSWYQQTPGQGLQFLFEYFSETQRNKGNFPGRFSGRQFSNSRSEMNVSTLELGDSALYLCASSRQGTEQFFGPGTRLTVL.

In its sample, this clonotype was seen a few times. The V and J genes are TRBV2 and TRBJ1-2; 7 nucleotides line up with TRBD1. Germline CDR1 reads SNHLY; CDR2 reads FYNNEI. CDR3 size: 13 residues. The V gene end was trimmed by 6 bases and the J gene end by 8 bases; junction bases not matched to a gene: 9. The CDR3 spells CASSSTGVFGYTF. The CDR3 DNA sequence: TGTGCCAGCAGCTCCACAGGGGTGTTCGGCTACACCTTC.

The sample holds a few counts of this clonotype. The genes are TRBV6-5 and TRBJ1-5, with D possibly TRBD1 on 6 matching bases. V lost 6 bases, J lost 2 bases, and 11 bases lay in between. The CDR3 consists of 14 residues. Germline V gene lookup returns CDR1 MNHEY and CDR2 SVGAGI. For the CDR3, the DNA is TGTGCCAGCAGGGACCGACAGGGCAATCAGCCCCAGCATTTT. It is translated as CASRDRQGNQPQHF.

The gene calls are TRBV7-6 and TRBJ2-1; D remains unclear. Per the germline V gene, CDR1 is SGHVS and CDR2 is FNYEAQ. The CDR3 length is 14 residues. Trimming stripped 0 bases from V and 10 bases from J, with 13 bases between. DNA of the CDR3: TGTGCCAGCAGCTTAGCGCCCCACGGCCCAGAGCAGTTCTTC. It is translated as CASSLAPHGPEQFF.

CDR3 in DNA: TGTGCCAGCAGCTTAGGCAGAGATGATTCACCCCTCCACTTT. The encoded protein is CASSLGRDDSPLHF. This chain links TRBV7-9 with TRBJ1-6; D is unresolved. Germline values: CDR1 SEHNR, CDR2 FQNEAQ (reference sequence). The CDR3 sequence is 14 residues long. Deletions cut 1 base from V and 8 bases from J, with 9 bases between.

The gene calls are TRBV15 and TRBJ2-1, with no clear D. This CDR3 spans 13 amino acids. The germline V and J ends were trimmed by 0 bases and 14 bases, with 14 bases remaining between them. The germline gives CDR1 LNHNV, CDR2 YYDKDF (reference sequence). CDR3 in DNA: TGTGCCACCAGCAGAGATCGGGCAGAGGTTGAGTTCTTC. This sequence encodes CATSRDRAEVEFF.

This chain connects TRBV6-2 or TRBV6-3 to TRBJ1-5, with 10 bases aligning to TRBD1. Germline values: CDR1 MNHEY, CDR2 SVGEGT. The CDR3 loop spans 18 amino acids. V shed 7 bases and J 2 bases; nucleotides not matched to a gene: 14. The CDR3 spells CASTAHYPGTGGNQPQHF. CDR3 in DNA: TGTGCCAGCACCGCGCACTACCCCGGGACAGGGGGCAATCAGCCCCAGCATTTT.

This clonotype was counted at least ten times. This chain uses TRBV6-5 with TRBJ2-1; 12 bases are a match to TRBD2. The CDR3 contains 17 residues. Germline V gene lookup returns CDR1 MNHEY and CDR2 SVGAGI. V lost 6 bases to trimming and J lost 6 bases; unmatched junction nucleotides: 12. CDR3 in DNA: TGTGCCAGCAGCCCACGAGGCGGGACTAGCGGGTTCAATGAGCAGTTCTTC. It is translated as CASSPRGGTSGFNEQFF.

This clonotype was detected only once. Given the absence of the conserved phenylalanine or tryptophan at the CDR3 end, a read error is likely. The DNA is left out, because the CDR3 cannot be placed on it with certainty; the CDR3 is given as TCRdb lists it. The genes are TRBV20-1 and TRBJ1-1; the D call TRBD1 from the table was never checked on the DNA. Germline V gene data show CDR1 as DFQATT and CDR2 as SNEGSKA (reference sequence). The CDR3 is 16 residues long, ends included. CDR3 region: CSALRTGGCMSSSSGQ.

The chain employs TRBV10-3 and TRBJ2-3; D remains unclear. Germline CDR1 and CDR2: ENHRY and SYGVKD. There are 17 residues in the CDR3. The germline V and J ends were trimmed by 3 bases and 5 bases, with 21 bases remaining between them. The CDR3 DNA reads TGTGCCATCAGTGAATACAAGACCCAAACGTCGGGAGATACGCAGTATTTT. Translation gives CAISEYKTQTSGDTQYF.

The V call is TRBV4-3, the J call TRBJ1-2; 8 bases fit TRBD1. The CDR3 spans 18 residues. With 4 bases clipped from V and 4 bases from J, the junction kept 17 bases outside the gene matches. Germline CDR1 reads LGHNA; CDR2 reads YSLEER. CDR3 sequence (DNA): TGCGCCAGCAGCCCCCAAATCCCCGGGACAGGACGGGGCTATGGCTACACCTTC. It yields the protein CASSPQIPGTGRGYGYTF.

This clonotype turned up a few times. The chain carries TRBV7-3 and TRBJ1-1, with D tentatively TRBD1 (5 bases). Trimming removed 3 bases from V and 7 bases from J, with 12 bases in between. The germline CDR1 and CDR2 sequences are SGHTA and FQGTGA. The CDR3 runs to 13 residues. Here the CDR3 reads CASSFRGGDEAFF. In nucleotides, the CDR3 is TGTGCCAGCAGCTTTCGGGGAGGGGATGAAGCTTTCTTT.

In DNA form, the CDR3 reads TGCGCCACCAAACACAATGAGCAGTTCTTC. Protein sequence: CATKHNEQFF. The chain employs TRBV10-2 and TRBJ2-1; D gene unclear. Looked up from germline, CDR1 is WSHSY and CDR2 is SAAADI. The CDR3 is 10 amino acids. V gave up 10 bases and J gave up 5 bases, with 6 bases separating them.

This rearrangement joins TRBV9 to TRBJ2-1, with TRBD2 matching over 7 bases. This CDR3 comprises 14 residues. With 0 bases clipped from V and 7 bases from J, the junction kept 4 bases outside the gene matches. Germline assignment: CDR1 SGDLS and CDR2 YYNGEE. As DNA, the CDR3 is TGTGCCAGCAGCGTAGGCGGGAGAATAAATGAGCAGTTCTTC. Residues: CASSVGGRINEQFF.

This clonotype came up a few times. One junction end disagrees with the germline gene, perhaps due to a read error. V is TRBV7-3 and J is TRBJ1-1, with 8 bases that match TRBD1. The length of the CDR3 is 14 residues. The germline V gene encodes CDR1 SGHTA and CDR2 FQGTGA. In DNA, the CDR3 is TGTGCCAGCAGCAGGACAGGGCCGAACACTGGAGCTTTCTTT. Its protein is CASSRTGPNTGAFF.

A note on this clonotype: The germline gene is not matched at one end of the junction; a read error may be the cause. The chain is built from TRBV20-1 and TRBJ2-3; 7 bases are shared with TRBD2. Germline V gives CDR1 DFQATT, CDR2 SNEGSKA (reference sequence). The CDR3 consists of 14 residues. CDR3 sequence reads: CSASSASGTETQYF. Here the CDR3 DNA reads TGCAGTGCTAGTTCGGCTAGCGGCACAGAGACGCAGTATTTT.

This clonotype has only a few counts. The V and J genes are TRBV25-1 and TRBJ1-1; D is unresolved. V was trimmed by 5 bases and J by 6 bases, leaving 16 bases between them. Germline V CDR1 and CDR2: MGHDK, SYGVNS. The CDR3 is 14 amino acids. CDR3 DNA: TGTGCCAGCAGTCGGGCGGGGTTCCGATCTGAAGCTTTCTTT. It encodes CASSRAGFRSEAFF.

With regard to this clonotype: This may come from a read error, since a much larger clone is one base off. The J gene is TRBJ2-1, the V gene TRBV5-5, with TRBD2 as a possible D gene (6 bases). The CDR3 length is 15 residues. V lost 1 base to trimming and J lost 3 bases, with 11 bases between them. The germline gives CDR1 SGHKS, CDR2 YYEKEE (reference sequence). CDR3 nucleotides: TGTGCCAGCAGCTTGACTAGCCTTGGCTACAATGAGCAGTTCTTC. Its protein product is CASSLTSLGYNEQFF. The full variable domain, its missing parts supplied by reference TRBV5-5 and TRBJ2-1, is DAGVTQSPTHLIKTRGQQVTLRCSPISGHKSVSWYQQVLGQGPQFIFQYYEKEERGRGNFPDRFSARQFPNYSSELNVNALLLGDSALYLCASSLTSLGYNEQFFGPGTRLTVL.

The chain is built from TRBV4-3 and TRBJ1-2; 7 nucleotides match TRBD1. With V trimmed by 0 bases and J by 3 bases, 4 bases remained unmatched. CDR3 length: 15 amino acids. Germline assignment: CDR1 LGHNA and CDR2 YSLEER. The DNA of the CDR3 is TGCGCCAGCAGCCAAGATCCCGGGACAGACTATGGCTACACCTTC. It is translated as CASSQDPGTDYGYTF.

The chain joins TRBV28 to TRBJ1-5, with D perhaps TRBD1 (6 bases). Between the trimmed V and J ends, which lost 8 bases and 5 bases, there was a span of 19 bases. Germline CDR1 reads MDHEN; CDR2 reads SYDVKM. The CDR3 has 15 residues. The CDR3, as DNA: TGTGCCAGCTATTCCGCATTCAGGGGAGATCAGCCCCAGCATTTT. Translated, it gives CASYSAFRGDQPQHF. The complete variable domain, with remaining parts taken from reference TRBV28 and TRBJ1-5, reads DVKVTQSSRYLVKRTGEKVFLECVQDMDHENMFWYRQDPGLGLRLIYFSYDVKMKEKGDIPEGYSVSREKKERFSLILESASTNQTSMYLCASYSAFRGDQPQHFGDGTRLSIL.

The chain combines TRBV4-3 with TRBJ2-2, with D tentatively TRBD1 (6 bases). V was cut by 0 bases and J by 6 bases, with 11 bases left in between. Germline V lookup: CDR1 LGHNA, CDR2 YSLEER. The CDR3 sequence is 15 residues long. CDR3 residues: CASSQEGTIAGELFF. The DNA of the CDR3 is TGCGCCAGCAGCCAAGAAGGGACAATCGCCGGGGAGCTGTTTTTT.

This clonotype was picked up many times. The chain employs TRBV6-2 or TRBV6-3 and TRBJ1-1; D is ambiguous. The V end lost 2 bases, the J end lost 1 base, and 8 bases lay between the germline ends. The CDR3 has 14 residues. In germline, CDR1 is MNHEY, CDR2 SVGEGT. The CDR3 loop is CASSYRLQNTEAFF. The CDR3 DNA reads TGTGCCAGCAGTTACAGACTCCAGAACACTGAAGCTTTCTTT.

In its sample, this clonotype was seen a few times. CDR3 sequence (DNA): TGCGCCAGCAGCCAAGGGGGGGCTAGCGGGGGGGCAGATACGCAGTATTTT. It encodes CASSQGGASGGADTQYF. V is TRBV4-3 and J is TRBJ2-3; 12 positions match TRBD2. Germline assignment: CDR1 LGHNA and CDR2 YSLEER. This CDR3 contains 17 residues. V shed 1 base and J 4 bases; nucleotides not matched to a gene: 6.

The chain joins TRBV25-1 to TRBJ2-1; D call uncertain. CDR1 and CDR2 from the germline V gene are MGHDK and SYGVNS. V was trimmed by 7 bases and J by 8 bases, leaving 12 bases between them. CDR3 length: 12 residues. CDR3 loop: CASTSSRYEQFF. The DNA of the CDR3 is TGTGCCAGCACCTCGAGCCGCTATGAGCAGTTCTTC.

The table lists this clonotype with a few counts. V usage is TRBV20-1 and J usage is TRBJ2-3, with no clear D. CDR3 size: 13 residues. V was trimmed by 0 bases and J by 3 bases, leaving 7 bases between them. The germline V gene has CDR1 DFQATT and CDR2 SNEGSKA (reference sequence). CDR3 nucleotides: TGCAGTGCTAGAGATACCGGTACAGATACGCAGTATTTT. As protein: CSARDTGTDTQYF.